This T cell receptor beta chain was documented in a study of blood T cell repertoires in COVID-19. Repertoires were generated with immunoSEQ multiplex PCR, while TCRdb's copy carries only in-frame clones and drops some. The table has tens of thousands of clones, roughly 87% seen once; the top ten hold approximately 20%. The ends lost 3 bases at V and 9 bases at J; junction bases unmatched: 11. Looked up from germline, CDR1 is MNHEY and CDR2 is SMNVEV (reference sequence). The CDR3 is 16 residues long. Sequenced input: peripheral blood. The TCR originated in a woman aged 60 to 75 with acute or convalescent COVID-19. The V call is TRBV27, the J call TRBJ1-5, with 10 bases lining up with TRBD1. CDR3 in amino acids: CASSFTGTGAISPQHF. In nucleotides, the CDR3 is TGTGCCAGCAGTTTTACCGGGACAGGGGCGATATCGCCCCAGCATTTT.